This T cell receptor (beta chain) was identified in a study of T cells after somatic rescue of genetic block. Unmatched junction bases numbered 11, after V lost 5 bases and J lost 0 bases. The germline gives CDR1 PRHDT, CDR2 FYEKMQ (reference sequence). The CDR3 loop spans 18 amino acids. Using immunoSEQ multiplex PCR, the repertoire was profiled, and TCRdb retains in-frame clones only, with some absent. The table has 70,000 or so clones, 92% seen once. This sequence originates from a man aged 40-49 years. The chain links TRBV13 to TRBJ2-1, with TRBD2 matching over 9 bases. The sequenced sample was peripheral blood mononuclear cells (PBMCs). CDR3 bases: TGTGCCAGCAGCCGGACGAGCGGGGGGCCCTCCTCCTACAATGAGCAGTTCTTC. Encoded protein: CASSRTSGGPSSYNEQFF.